This T cell receptor beta chain was sequenced in a study of blood T cells in healthy people across ages. General study points: Comparison with aged donors showed that long-lived donors had more naive CD4+ cells and higher diversity.

This clonotype appeared a few times. The antigen is undetermined. Alongside a J-beta primer mix, a sample-barcoded 5' primer served in a second PCR lasting about 7 to 12 cycles. TCRdb re-analysed the 5' RACE reads in MiXCR, keeping a single row per CDR3 protein. The sample includes approximately 880,000 distinct CDR3 sequences, 48% seen only once; the top ten take 13%. CDR1 and CDR2 (germline): MNHEY, SMNVEV (reference sequence). The V gene end was trimmed by 8 bases and the J gene end by 5 bases; junction bases not matched to a gene: 11. The CDR3 is 15 residues long. The V gene is TRBV27, the J gene TRBJ1-2; 10 bases are a match to TRBD1. This receptor was obtained from a man younger than 40 in good health. Source material: blood. CDR3 sequence: CASRRSGTGAYGYTF. In DNA form, the CDR3 reads TGTGCCAGCCGCCGCTCCGGGACAGGGGCTTATGGCTACACCTTC.